The clone carrying this T cell receptor beta chain was detected many times. With iRepertoire HTBI primers and Arm-PCR of CDR3 regions, TCR beta libraries were built. TCRdb re-called the multiplex PCR reads with MiXCR, one entry per CDR3 protein. The data show hundreds of thousands of distinct CDR3 sequences, less than 15% seen once. Trimming took off 2 bases at V and 1 base at J, with 11 bases between the two ends. The germline gives CDR1 LGHDT, CDR2 YNNKEL (reference sequence). CDR3 length: 15 amino acids. This sample was taken from a study of regulatory T cells in long-lasting Graves disease. The time point is: newly diagnosed GD, antithyroid drugs for less than 3 months. RNA from PBMCs was the source of the TCR library. All patients originated from an endocrinology department located in Xi'an, China. This sample was also put to use in a study of T cells in Graves' hyperthyroidism and ophthalmopathy. In that study: No progression to ophthalmopathy during 18 months of follow-up defined stable disease. TCR CDR3 underwent first-round RT-PCR with the HTBI primer set. The model forecast ophthalmopathy, anticipating it by a median approximately 7 months before onset.

Here the sequenced sample was peripheral blood mononuclear cells (PBMCs), taken at new diagnosis, from a patient treated with antithyroid drugs. J is TRBJ2-5 and V is TRBV3-1; no firm D call. The sequence was obtained from a man younger than 40 with Graves disease. The CDR3 nucleotides read TGTGCCAGCAGCCAACGACATCCCGTCCAAGAGACCCAGTACTTC. This gives the protein CASSQRHPVQETQYF.